These T cell receptor beta chains were read from a single sample in a study of shared clonotypes between healthy human individuals. Method: immunoSEQ multiplex PCR; TCRdb's copy keeps in-frame clones and lacks some. Of approximately 1.9 million clones detected, 80% to 95% appear once; the ten largest clones hold 1.5% to 2%. The sequencing sample was made of naive CD8+ T cells from PBMCs. Source of these receptors: a man between 18 and 35 years old in good health. Some clones in this sample may be carry-over from other donors' samples. CDR3s include the opening cysteine and the closing phenylalanine or tryptophan. Fields, in order: J gene, V gene, clone size, D gene, CDR3 DNA, CDR3 protein. The D gene is left open where the match is weak. Not all rows give a size; the values are once, few, many and, for expanded clones, a class.

TRBJ2-3	TRBV6-1	.	TRBD2	TGTGCCAGCAGTGATCGGCTAGCGGGGAACACAGATACGCAGTATTTT	CASSDRLAGNTDTQYF
TRBJ2-5	TRBV7-8	.	.	TGTGCCAGCAGCACACGACATGAACAAGAGACCCAGTACTTC	CASSTRHEQETQYF
TRBJ2-3	TRBV12-5	once	.	TGTGCTAGTGGTTTGGTATTGGGGTCCGGGAGCTCGCCAGATACGCAGTATTTT	CASGLVLGSGSSPDTQYF
TRBJ1-5	TRBV6-9	.	.	TGTGCCAGCAGTTATCCAAGGGGTGTCAATCAGCCCCAGCATTTT	CASSYPRGVNQPQHF
TRBJ1-3	TRBV4-3	.	.	TGCGCCAGCAGCCAAGATGTGACGGCTGGAAACACCATATATTTT	CASSQDVTAGNTIYF
TRBJ2-3	TRBV7-3	.	TRBD1	TGTGCCAGCAGCCTCCGGGACAGGGCCACAGATACGCAGTATTTT	CASSLRDRATDTQYF
TRBJ1-1	TRBV9	few	.	TGTGCCAGCAGCGTGCTCGGGGTGAACACTGAAGCTTTCTTT	CASSVLGVNTEAFF
TRBJ2-7	TRBV27	.	.	TGTGCCAGCAGTCCCGGGACCCGAGGGGGGGAGCAGTACTTC	CASSPGTRGGEQYF
TRBJ2-2	TRBV19	.	.	TGTGCCAGTAGTATTGGGGGTCCCGGGGAGCTGTTTTTT	CASSIGGPGELFF
TRBJ2-7	TRBV27	.	TRBD2	TGTGCCAGCAGTCCTTCTAGCGGGATTTTCTCCTACGAGCAGTACTTC	CASSPSSGIFSYEQYF
TRBJ2-7	TRBV28	once	TRBD1	TGTGCCAGCAGTTCGAGAGGGACAGCTTCCTACGAGCAGTACTTC	CASSSRGTASYEQYF
TRBJ2-1	TRBV7-8	.	TRBD2	TGTGCCAGCAGCTTATCCGCGGGAGGTGGGATAGTGGGAAATGAGCAGTTCTTC	CASSLSAGGGIVGNEQFF
TRBJ2-3	TRBV6-1	.	.	TGTGCCAGCAGTGAAGGACTCCACGTCACAGATACGCAGTATTTT	CASSEGLHVTDTQYF
TRBJ1-4	TRBV10-2	.	.	TGCGCCAGCAGGGGGGATTCGGGGGGCAAACTGTTTTTT	CASRGDSGGKLFF
TRBJ2-4	TRBV28	.	.	TGTGCCAGCAGCAACCCCGGGGGCCGAACCATTCAGTACTTC	CASSNPGGRTIQYF
TRBJ2-7	TRBV27	.	.	TGTGCCAGCAGTTTAGATGGCCGGGGAGGCATAAGCTCCTACGAGCAGTACTTC	CASSLDGRGGISSYEQYF
TRBJ1-3	TRBV28	once	.	TGTGCCACAGTATGGGGGGCGCGGGGAAACACCATATATTTT	CATVWGARGNTIYF
TRBJ2-7	TRBV5-4	.	TRBD2	TGTGCCAGCAGCCACATTAGCGGGGGCTCCTACGAGCAGTACTTC	CASSHISGGSYEQYF
TRBJ2-7	TRBV28	once	TRBD2	TGTGCCAGCAGTTTTGCTAGCGGGGGCTACGAGCAGTACTTC	CASSFASGGYEQYF
TRBJ2-7	TRBV27	.	.	TGTGCCAGCAGTAAGTCCCTCTCGGGGGAGCAGTACTTC	CASSKSLSGEQYF
TRBJ2-7	TRBV7-7	.	TRBD2	TGTGCCAGCAGCCCCAGACTAGCGGGTCCGCCCTACGAGCAGTACTTC	CASSPRLAGPPYEQYF